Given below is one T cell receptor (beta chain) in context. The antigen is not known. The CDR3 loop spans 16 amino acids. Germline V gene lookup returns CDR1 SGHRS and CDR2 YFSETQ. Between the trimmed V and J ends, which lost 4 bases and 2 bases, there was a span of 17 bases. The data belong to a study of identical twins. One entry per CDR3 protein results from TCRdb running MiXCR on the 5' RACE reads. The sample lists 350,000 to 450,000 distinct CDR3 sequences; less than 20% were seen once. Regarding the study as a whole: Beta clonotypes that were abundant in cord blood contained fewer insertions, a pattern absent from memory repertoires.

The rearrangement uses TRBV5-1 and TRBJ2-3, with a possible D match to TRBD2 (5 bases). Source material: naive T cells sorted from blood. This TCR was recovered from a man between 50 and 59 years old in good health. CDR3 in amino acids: CASSGPGAVDTDTQYF. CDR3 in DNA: TGCGCCAGCAGCGGTCCTGGAGCGGTCGACACAGATACGCAGTATTTT.